This note documents a single T cell receptor (beta chain) sequence. The target of this receptor is not known. Per-base quality was not reported, and no clone a single base away is much larger than it. CD8 naive samples were obtained by positive selection for CCR7 among CD45RO-negative cells, yielding a CD45RA+CCR7+ population from which TemRA cells were excluded. Healthy HIV-negative adults with no recently reported acute infections or vaccinations were included as donors. Every donor was a Caucasian adult residing in Nashville, Tennessee, USA. After blood collection by leukapheresis, PBMCs were isolated using Ficoll-Histopaque density gradient centrifugation and then cryopreserved in the vapor phase of liquid nitrogen. Purity and quantity of every magnetically sorted T cell population were checked by analytical flow cytometry. Genomic DNA was isolated from every sorted fraction and measured by UV absorbance on a Nanodrop 2000c.

This entry comes from a study of shared clonotypes between healthy human individuals (dated by TCRdb to 2018 to 2021). Study-level background: A couple of women and three men aged 18 to 49 years were included in the cohort. To increase sequencing depth and limit assay-specific biases, TCR repertoire library preparation and sequencing were carried out by different laboratories using diverse techniques. To estimate repertoire size and how much clonotypes are shared between individuals, the study performed deep sequencing of blood TCR repertoires from roughly five healthy adults. For each donor, CD4 naive and CD4 memory were each given three plates, CD8 naive was given two plates, and CD8 memory was given one plate. Leukapheresis yielded between about 0.94 and 8.9 billion PBMCs per donor.

General study outcomes and caveats: The small number of donors limited the genetic and exposure-history diversity represented. Rarefaction of sorted-subset datasets indicated incomplete sequencing despite the large sequencing depth. Naive subsets generally had larger estimated clonotype richness than memory subsets. Compared with non-shared clonotypes, the clonotypes found in all four sorted-subset donors had higher generation probabilities. Roughly 5% of naive CD4, roughly 3.5% of naive CD8, approximately 2% of memory CD4, and around 0.4% of memory CD8 clonotypes were shared across several donors. Pairwise subsampling led to the expectation that sequencing depth would affect the degree of clonotype sharing among donors. Only blood was sampled, and tissue TCR repertoires likely differ from those in blood.

The CDR3 starts with the cysteine, ends with the phenylalanine, and has 14 residues. Only the CDR3 part of the read is kept: 42 bases, read in frame from the first base. The germline V gene specifies SQVTM as CDR1 and ANQGSEA as CDR2. TCR CDR3 regions were amplified from genomic DNA by multiplex PCR using the deep immunoSEQ assay. For each cell subset, the extracted genomic DNA was distributed evenly across all wells of several immunoSEQ 96-well plates, and each plate served as one replicate. For sorted subsets, approximately 200 ng of genomic DNA, equivalent to 30,000 or so T cell genomes, went into each replicate PCR. Purified libraries were quantified with a Qubit 3.0 fluorometer, sized on a Bioanalyzer 2100, and re-quantified with the KAPA Library Quantification kit. Every immunoSEQ 96-well plate was sequenced on a dedicated single-read 150-cycle Illumina NextSeq 550 flow cell. Per the source publication's procedure: Because the immunoSEQ output held only junctional sequences and lacked quality scores, the filtering could not match the filtering applied to full-length reads. To assign V/J genes and CDR3, sequences were annotated using PyIR, a Python wrapper for IgBLAST v1.9, with IMGT germline references. Any read was removed if the V/J assignment was weak (E-value above 1e-6), the CDR3 was missing, or the read contained stop codons, out-of-frame junctions, or ambiguous translated residues. V3J clonotypes were defined as sequences sharing an identical inferred V gene, J gene, and CDR3 amino acid sequence. The percentage overlap between two repertoires was calculated by dividing the number of shared unique clonotypes by the size of the smaller repertoire. Repertoire richness was assessed with RTK rarefaction, the Chao1 estimator, and Recon v2.1 estimates of unobserved clonotypes. For all TCRbeta clonotypes obtained by the gDNA method from several donors, generation probabilities were computed with OLGA. Sourced from immuneACCESS, this table was stored by TCRdb with only in-frame sequences that have V and J called. A share of the clones is absent; for the studies checked, an unresolved V gene accounts for under half, and the remainder has no known explanation. Clone size and V and J calls were adopted from that table, with D and trimming inferred from the DNA. This sample has a few hundred thousand clones in its table, and just under 97% of those were observed once. Of the sample, roughly 0.1% is held by the ten largest clones.

Specimen: naive CD8+ T cells sorted from blood. The cell subset or site label for this specimen denotes: CD45RA+CCR7+. The sequence derives from a woman aged 25 to 39 in good health. The rearrangement joined TRBV29-1 to TRBJ2-5; TRBD2 could be the D gene, as 5 bases match. The DNA end is a closer match to TRBJ2-7, so the J assignment may be wrong. The nucleotide sequence is given as TGCAGCGTTGAAGAGGTGGGAGCTGGCTACGAGCAGTACTTC. Translated, this is CSVEEVGAGYEQYF.